This T cell receptor (beta chain) appears in the sequencing data of a study of T cells in Graves' hyperthyroidism and ophthalmopathy (dated 2019 in TCRdb). As for the study more broadly: Peripheral blood was sampled at the time of initial diagnosis, prior to any treatment. In addition, the study compared T-cell repertoires in thyroid tissue and in blood from roughly 6 Graves' hyperthyroidism patients. An independent validation cohort of around 19 hyperthyroidism patients and about 16 patients who later progressed to ophthalmopathy tested prospective prediction of ophthalmopathy. Once sampling was done, hyperthyroidism patients were given methimazole at a starting dose of 30 mg daily, whereas ophthalmopathy patients were given high-dose intravenous methylprednisolone. TCR V-J signatures able to tell the groups apart were searched for in a discovery cohort of 95 or so patients, of whom around 43 had Graves' ophthalmopathy and around 58 had stable Graves' hyperthyroidism. The 100 discovery patients were randomly split 7:3 into training and test sets. According to the paper, TCR Vbeta CDR3 sequencing was carried out on roughly 130 peripheral blood samples, which came from some 41 ophthalmopathy, around 75 hyperthyroidism and roughly 17 progressor patients.

This clonotype was observed many times. This receptor's antigen is unknown. No qualities accompany the bases; no much larger clone lies one base away. The TCR beta CDR3 regions were amplified from RNA transcripts. For the first round of RT-PCR on the TCR CDR3, the HTBI primer set was used together with the Qiagen OneStep RT-PCR kit. Libraries were constructed in a second round of multiplex PCR, after which size selection and purification were carried out. Sequencing of the libraries was done on an Illumina HiSeq2000 using paired-end 100 bp reads. Concerning the study's data processing: SOAPnuke was used to process the raw data, throwing out any read that contained adapters or uncalled bases, had a mean Phred below 15, or lacked an exact constant-primer or identifier match. High-quality paired reads were merged using COPE v1.2.5, and each unique nucleotide sequence was defined as a clonotype. MiTCR v1.1 was used to align the clonotypes against IMGT TRBV, TRBD and TRBJ reference segments. The analysis was restricted to V-J combinations with a frequency above 0.0001, which together covered 99.2% of the repertoires. A TCS score was defined as the ratio of F50 (clonal expansion) to E x V (chaos), with BLOSUM62-based TCRdist applied between CDR3 peptides within each V-J. Welch's t-statistics and random forest reduced several hundred V-J features to 13, which were used in a naive Bayes classifier (R e1071). TCRdb reworked the public reads: Q25 trimming with fastp, MiXCR clone assembly, productive beta chains retained. Rows matching on CDR3 protein sequence are summarized as one entry with the most common DNA and genes. What appears here as the V and J calls and clone size reflects TCRdb's work, not the paper's. This sample lists some 340,000 distinct CDR3 sequences; around 13% were detected once. Of the sample, roughly 35% falls within the top ten clones.

In the ophthalmopathy patients, disease was moderately to severely active, with a Clinical Activity Score of 3 or more, a NOSPECS grade of 4 or more, and a duration of less than 3 months. Any patient with an uncontrolled infection, another autoimmune disease, pregnancy or lactation was excluded. Diagnoses were based on clinical symptoms, serum thyroxine and TRAb, thyroid ultrasound and orbital computed tomography. PBMCs were separated from roughly 10 ml of fresh peripheral blood using Ficoll-Paque density gradient centrifugation. Trizol reagent was used to extract total RNA, and RNA quality was then checked on an Agilent 2100 Bioanalyzer. Per the germline V gene (reference sequence), DFQATT is the CDR1 and SNEGSKA is the CDR2. Trimming accounts for 8 bases at V and 7 bases at J, while the number of junction bases matched to no gene is 8. The CDR3 contains 13 residues, cysteine and phenylalanine counted. Only the CDR3 portion is preserved as DNA: 39 bases, with reading frame beginning at the first base.

Broad study findings and their caveats: A model built on a 13 V-J signature distinguished ophthalmopathy from stable hyperthyroidism, reaching over 85% sensitivity and under 84% specificity in cross-validation and 80%/75% in testing. Most expanded thyroid clonotypes (frequency above 0.001) were also detected in blood, a finding suggesting that blood repertoires may reflect thyroid immune responses. In validation, the model predicted progression to ophthalmopathy a median of approximately 6.3 months before onset, with 70% to 71% sensitivity and 72.22% specificity. Sample size was not statistically predetermined, and investigators were not blinded to group allocation.

The sequence joins TRBV20-1 to TRBJ2-1; 10 bases in the junction line up with TRBD1. This TCR was recovered from a middle-aged woman with Graves' ophthalmopathy. Sequencing was performed on blood. The CDR3 loop reads CSHPRTGGNEQFF. The sequenced DNA: TGCAGTCACCCTAGGACAGGGGGTAATGAGCAGTTCTTC.